The 24 T cell receptor beta chains presented below share a single source sample, sequenced in a study of cytomegalovirus exposure and HLA in healthy donors. Assay: immunoSEQ multiplex PCR; the TCRdb copy retains only in-frame clones and omits some. The repertoire holds 150,000 or so clones, with roughly 86% as singletons. Sequencing was carried out using PBMCs. These receptor sequences come from a man in his late teens or twenties in good health and CMV-seropositive.

The chain recombines TRBV6-5 with TRBJ1-5; perhaps TRBD1 as D (5 bases). The CDR3 runs 15 residues. V lost 0 bases, J lost 9 bases, and 15 bases lay in between. Germline V gene sequence: CDR1 MNHEY, CDR2 SVGAGI. The CDR3 here is CASSYSGGSVWPQHF. The CDR3, as DNA: TGTGCCAGCAGTTACTCCGGGGGATCGGTTTGGCCCCAGCATTTT.

The chain is built from TRBV4-3 and TRBJ1-2; 8 bases match TRBD1. This CDR3 is built from 15 residues. Trimming cost V 4 bases and J 9 bases; bases outside gene matches: 13. Germline CDR1 reads LGHNA; CDR2 reads YSLEER. The CDR3 loop is CASSPSTGDQGSYTF. The CDR3 DNA reads TGCGCCAGCAGCCCCTCGACAGGGGACCAGGGAAGCTACACCTTC.

V gene TRBV10-3 combines with J gene TRBJ2-3; 7 positions agree with TRBD2. There are 16 residues in the CDR3. Looked up from germline, CDR1 is ENHRY and CDR2 is SYGVKD. With 7 bases clipped from V and 0 bases from J, the junction kept 10 bases outside the gene matches. CDR3 residues: CAINGGGVPSTDTQYF. CDR3 nucleotides: TGTGCCATCAACGGCGGGGGAGTCCCCAGCACAGATACGCAGTATTTT.

The rearrangement joins TRBV6-5 to TRBJ2-4, with 7 positions matching TRBD1. Trimming took 8 bases from V and 2 from J; bases not matched to a gene: 6. CDR1 and CDR2 from the germline V gene are MNHEY and SVGAGI. The CDR3 is 14 amino acids. The CDR3 here is CASGTASPKNIQYF. For the CDR3, the DNA is TGTGCCAGCGGGACAGCCTCTCCCAAAAACATTCAGTACTTC.

V is TRBV4-3 and J is TRBJ2-7, with D possibly TRBD1 on 5 matching bases. Between the trimmed V and J ends, which lost 0 bases and 0 bases, there was a span of 9 bases. From germline, CDR1 is LGHNA and CDR2 YSLEER. The CDR3 contains 15 residues. The CDR3 DNA reads as TGCGCCAGCAGCCAAGATAGGGGCATCTCCTACGAGCAGTACTTC. Translating gives CASSQDRGISYEQYF.

V is TRBV6-5 and J is TRBJ2-7; 9 nucleotides agree with TRBD2. CDR1 and CDR2 (germline): MNHEY, SVGAGI. The CDR3 is made up of 15 amino acids. Trimming cost V 1 base and J 2 bases; bases outside gene matches: 3. The CDR3 region has the DNA TGTGCCAGCAGTTACTGGGCGGGGGGGACCTACGAGCAGTACTTC. Translated, it gives CASSYWAGGTYEQYF.

The chain is built from TRBV5-5 and TRBJ2-7; tentative D call: TRBD2 (5 bases). V was clipped by 1 base and J by 3 bases, with 17 bases between them. The CDR3 loop spans 16 amino acids. Per the germline V gene, CDR1 is SGHKS and CDR2 is YYEKEE (reference sequence). The chain's CDR3 is CASSLYSGLIVYEQYF. The DNA of the CDR3 is TGTGCCAGCAGCTTGTATTCAGGACTGATTGTCTACGAGCAGTACTTC.

The chain joins TRBV2 to TRBJ1-2; tentatively, D is TRBD1 (6 bases). Deletions cut 8 bases from V and 6 bases from J, with 16 bases between. Germline V gene lookup returns CDR1 SNHLY and CDR2 FYNNEI. This CDR3 region has 13 residues. The CDR3: CASHYRETDGYTF. The CDR3, as DNA: TGTGCCAGCCACTACAGGGAAACGGATGGCTACACCTTC.

The rearrangement links TRBV15 to TRBJ1-2, with unresolved D. Trimming shortened V by 0 bases and J by 8 bases, and 13 bases separated the two germline ends. The germline CDR1 and CDR2 sequences are LNHNV and YYDKDF (reference sequence). The CDR3 runs to 14 residues. The CDR3 here is CATSRDLRPGGYTF. Written as DNA, the CDR3 is TGTGCCACCAGCAGAGATCTGAGACCCGGGGGCTACACCTTC.

V gene TRBV19 combines with J gene TRBJ2-7, with a weak D call TRBD1 (6 bases). This CDR3 spans 13 amino acids. The V and J ends lost 8 bases and 3 bases respectively, with 14 bases between them. Germline V lookup: CDR1 LNHDA, CDR2 SQIVND (reference sequence). DNA for the CDR3: TGTGCCAGTGCTATAACAGGGAACTACGAGCAGTACTTC. Translated: CASAITGNYEQYF.

The V call is TRBV29-1, the J call TRBJ2-2, with D perhaps matching TRBD1 (5 bases). This CDR3 has 12 amino acids. The germline V gene has CDR1 SQVTM and CDR2 ANQGSEA. Trimming stripped 4 bases from V and 4 bases from J, with 7 bases between. CDR3 DNA: TGCAGCGTTGGGACATCCACCGGGGAGCTGTTTTTT. Protein: CSVGTSTGELFF.

This sequence joins TRBV5-1 and TRBJ2-7; possible D gene TRBD2, 6 bases. The CDR3 is made up of 17 amino acids. Between the trimmed V and J ends, which lost 1 base and 3 bases, there was a span of 20 bases. Per the germline V gene, CDR1 is SGHRS and CDR2 is YFSETQ. CDR3 in amino acids: CASSLYETRIPGYEQYF. In DNA form, the CDR3 reads TGCGCCAGCAGCTTGTATGAGACTAGGATTCCGGGCTACGAGCAGTACTTC.

The J gene is TRBJ1-1, the V gene TRBV4-2, with D possibly matching TRBD1 (6 bases). Trimming removed 0 bases from V and 10 bases from J, with 18 bases in between. The CDR3 runs 15 residues. Germline assignment: CDR1 LGHNA and CDR2 YNFKEQ. This CDR3 is CASSQDLRKGVVAFF. DNA of the CDR3: TGTGCCAGCAGCCAAGATTTGAGAAAGGGGGTCGTAGCTTTCTTT.

Many counts were recorded for this clone. The gene calls are TRBV7-2 and TRBJ1-2; D unresolved. CDR1 and CDR2 from the germline V gene are SGHTA and FQGNSA. Trimming took off 6 bases at V and 0 bases at J, with 11 bases between the two ends. CDR3 length: 14 amino acids. CDR3 nucleotide sequence: TGTGCCAGCAGTCGCCGACACTCTAACTATGGCTACACCTTC. Protein product: CASSRRHSNYGYTF.

The chain carries TRBV5-1 and TRBJ2-1, with TRBD2 identical over 8 bases. CDR3 length equals 13 residues. V gave up 2 bases and J gave up 7 bases; unmatched junction bases: 2. CDR1 and CDR2 from the germline V gene are SGHRS and YFSETQ. The CDR3 is CASSFASGNEQFF. The CDR3 region has the DNA TGCGCCAGCAGCTTCGCTAGCGGGAATGAGCAGTTCTTC.

The rearrangement links TRBV9 to TRBJ1-2; no firm D call. This CDR3 is 12 amino acids long. CDR1 is SGDLS, CDR2 YYNGEE, per germline. Trimming pared 3 bases from V and 8 bases from J, leaving 11 bases between. CDR3 nucleotide sequence: TGTGCCAGCAGCGCTGTACGAGGGGGCTACACCTTC. Its protein is CASSAVRGGYTF.

This chain links TRBV27 with TRBJ1-2; D is uncertain. The V gene's germline CDR1 is MNHEY and CDR2 SMNVEV (reference sequence). The CDR3 covers 12 residues. V gave up 5 bases and J gave up 6 bases, with 10 bases separating them. Here the CDR3 DNA reads TGTGCCAGCAGTGGTAGCCCCGATGGCTACACCTTC. It translates to CASSGSPDGYTF.

The V and J genes are TRBV19 and TRBJ2-2, with D unresolved. CDR1 and CDR2 from the germline V gene are LNHDA and SQIVND (reference sequence). The CDR3 is 13 amino acids. Trimming took off 3 bases at V and 7 bases at J, with 9 bases between the two ends. CDR3 in DNA: TGTGCCAGTAGTATTGGGCCAGACGGGGAGCTGTTTTTT. As protein: CASSIGPDGELFF.

J is TRBJ1-2 and V is TRBV28, with D tentatively TRBD1 (5 bases). CDR1 MDHEN and CDR2 SYDVKM come from the germline V gene. CDR3 length equals 15 residues. V was shortened by 5 bases and J by 4 bases, with 17 bases between the two germline ends. Here the CDR3 DNA reads TGTGCCAGCAGTACTGCCTCAGGGATGGCCTATGGCTACACCTTC. This codes for CASSTASGMAYGYTF.

The gene calls are TRBV18 and TRBJ1-3; D not resolved. Germline V gives CDR1 KGHSH, CDR2 LQKENI. This CDR3 contains 16 residues. V lost 3 bases and J lost 0, with 12 bases in between. In nucleotides, the CDR3 is TGTGCCAGCTCACCCTGGACTGATAACTCTGGAAACACCATATATTTT. Its protein is CASSPWTDNSGNTIYF.

The V call is TRBV6-6, the J call TRBJ2-7; 7 bases agree with TRBD1. Per the germline V gene, CDR1 is MNHNY and CDR2 is SVGAGI (reference sequence). This CDR3 has 15 amino acids. The ends lost 0 bases at V and 0 bases at J; junction bases unmatched: 2. The CDR3 spells CASSYSYRGSYEQYF. The CDR3, as DNA: TGTGCCAGCAGTTACTCGTACAGGGGCTCCTACGAGCAGTACTTC.

CDR3 in amino acids: CASRKGAVHEQYF. The CDR3 nucleotides read TGTGCCAGCCGCAAGGGGGCGGTTCACGAGCAGTACTTC. The chain recombines TRBV28 with TRBJ2-7, with 7 bases fitting TRBD1. This CDR3 region has 13 residues. V shed 8 bases, J shed 5 bases, and the junction held 9 bases outside the gene matches. The V gene's germline CDR1 is MDHEN and CDR2 SYDVKM.

This clone was seen once. This rearrangement joins TRBV7-2 to TRBJ2-1; D gene uncertain. The ends were cut back, 4 bases at V and 5 bases at J, with 9 bases in the middle. Germline V gene sequence: CDR1 SGHTA, CDR2 FQGNSA. The CDR3 runs to 13 residues. The CDR3 DNA sequence: TGTGCCAGCAGCTACTACTTAAACAATGAGCAGTTCTTC. This translates into CASSYYLNNEQFF.

A word on this clone: One end of the junction fails to match germline, which may point to a read error. The chain links TRBV7-3 to TRBJ2-7; no clear D gene. This CDR3 is built from 10 residues. Germline values: CDR1 SGHTA, CDR2 FQGTGA. The CDR3 DNA follows: TGTGCCAGCAGCTTATACTGGTTGTTCTTC. It specifies CASSLYWLFF.